In this sample, the clone carrying this T cell receptor (beta chain) turned up many times. The sample's time point: newly diagnosed GD, antithyroid drugs for less than 3 months. Construction of the TCR library relied on RNA isolated from PBMCs. Sequencing libraries for TCR beta were prepared with iRepertoire HTBI primers and Arm-PCR of CDR3 regions. TCRdb reanalysed the multiplex PCR reads using MiXCR and keeps one entry per CDR3 protein. This sample yields 250,000 to 300,000 distinct CDR3 sequences, of which around a sixth are seen a single time; around 15% belongs to the top ten. This sample was taken from a study of regulatory T cells in long-lasting Graves disease. The wider study: New Graves' disease cases had less than 3 months of antithyroid drugs.

The data were also submitted as part of a second study, on T cells in Graves' hyperthyroidism and ophthalmopathy. That source reports: When the TCR CDR3 underwent first-round RT-PCR, the HTBI primer set was used. Ophthalmopathy and stable hyperthyroidism were separated by a 13 V-J model. The model foresaw ophthalmopathy a median roughly 6 months prior to onset.

This sequence originates from a woman in her twenties or thirties with Graves disease. The sequencing used peripheral blood mononuclear cells (PBMCs), collected at new diagnosis, from a patient treated with antithyroid drugs.

The CDR3 DNA follows: TGCAGTGCTAGCGGACTAGCGGGCGGCGAGCAGTACTTC. It translates to CSASGLAGGEQYF. V gene TRBV20-1 combines with J gene TRBJ2-7, with TRBD2 identical over 11 bases. Losses at the gene ends were 3 bases for V and 6 bases for J; bases not matched to a gene: 4. Germline V gene data show CDR1 as DFQATT and CDR2 as SNEGSKA (reference sequence). This CDR3 has 13 residues.